This T cell receptor beta chain was documented in a study of cytomegalovirus exposure and HLA in healthy donors. Study as a whole: Inside one of the first data releases sat around 86 million unique TCRs taken from HLA-typed donors. General observations from the study: Another analysis was done later, and it associated 15,000 to 20,000 TCR beta sequences with HLA alleles at 0.05 false discovery rate. It was only CMV serostatus that was available as immune exposure information.

A word on this clone: The antigen is unknown.

The primer mix had 60 Vbeta and 13 Jbeta primers. Profiling relied on immunoSEQ multiplex PCR, and the TCRdb table lists in-frame clones only, not all of them. Here the sample spans under 250,000 clones, around 77% being singletons. Trimming took off 6 bases at V and 1 base at J, with 10 bases between the two ends. CDR1 and CDR2 (germline): KGHSH, LQKENI. The CDR3 runs 13 residues. This chain uses TRBV18 with TRBJ2-7, with D hard to call. Sequenced: PBMCs. The sequence was obtained from a man younger than 40 in good health and CMV-seronegative. Here the CDR3 DNA reads TGTGCCAGCTCTACGATGGCTTCCTACGAGCAGTACTTC. Its protein product is CASSTMASYEQYF.